Listed below are T cell receptor beta chains from one sample, sequenced in a study of shared clonotypes between healthy human individuals. Sequencing was performed with immunoSEQ multiplex PCR; in TCRdb, only in-frame clones are kept and a portion is missing. The data hold about 2.1 million clones, with 85% to 95% observed a single time. Sequenced input: naive CD8+ T cells from PBMCs. These receptors were collected from a man aged 18 to 29 in good health. Some clones in this sample may be carry-over from other donors' samples. CDR3s include the opening cysteine and the closing phenylalanine or tryptophan. Each record gives: D gene, J gene, clone size, V gene, CDR3 protein, CDR3 DNA. The D gene is left open where the match is weak. Not every row has a clone size; where given, it reads once, few, many or a size class.

TRBD1,TRBJ2-1,.,TRBV7-9,CASSSQGQGYYNEQFF,TGTGCCAGCAGCTCTCAAGGACAGGGTTACTACAATGAGCAGTTCTTC
.,TRBJ2-1,.,TRBV5-4,CASSLTHNEQFF,TGTGCCAGCAGCTTGACTCACAATGAGCAGTTCTTC
.,TRBJ2-1,.,TRBV19,CASSRGGTGNYNEQFF,TGTGCCAGTAGTCGCGGGGGGACAGGAAATTACAATGAGCAGTTCTTC
.,TRBJ2-7,.,TRBV5-1,CASSLVQGLIYEQYF,TGCGCCAGCAGCTTGGTCCAGGGGTTGATCTACGAGCAGTACTTC
.,TRBJ1-1,.,TRBV5-1,CASSLVRQGHTEAFF,TGCGCCAGCAGCTTGGTCCGCCAAGGGCACACTGAAGCTTTCTTT
.,TRBJ2-1,.,TRBV21-1,CASSHWDTRSYNEQFF,TGTGCCAGCAGCCACTGGGACACCCGCTCCTACAATGAGCAGTTCTTC
TRBD2,TRBJ2-5,.,TRBV28,CASSLGGTSGSPTFETQYF,TGTGCCAGCAGTTTAGGTGGGACTAGCGGGAGTCCGACGTTTGAGACCCAGTACTTC
.,TRBJ2-7,.,TRBV5-6,CASRQGGHEQYF,TGTGCCAGCCGCCAGGGAGGCCACGAGCAGTACTTC
.,TRBJ1-2,.,TRBV19,CASSITSTFNYGYTF,TGTGCCAGTAGTATCACATCAACCTTTAACTATGGCTACACCTTC
.,TRBJ2-7,few,TRBV5-4,CASSFMGQAYEQYF,TGTGCCAGCAGCTTCATGGGACAAGCCTACGAGCAGTACTTC
.,TRBJ1-2,.,TRBV19,CASSIRGSGYTF,TGTGCCAGTAGTATCAGGGGAAGTGGCTACACCTTC
TRBD1,TRBJ2-1,once,TRBV18,CASSRDRGPSYNEQFF,TGTGCCAGCTCACGGGACAGGGGACCGTCCTACAATGAGCAGTTCTTC
.,TRBJ2-3,once,TRBV9,CASSVRTGTDTQYF,TGTGCCAGCAGCGTCCGGACAGGCACAGATACGCAGTATTTT
.,TRBJ1-2,.,TRBV11-2,CASSPQSGGYTF,TGTGCCAGCAGCCCACAGAGCGGAGGCTACACCTTC
.,TRBJ2-3,.,TRBV27,CASRVGGKVADTQYF,TGTGCCAGCCGGGTGGGCGGGAAAGTCGCAGATACGCAGTATTTT
.,TRBJ2-3,.,TRBV5-1,CASSLSNIRTDTQYF,TGCGCCAGCAGCTTGTCTAACATTCGGACAGATACGCAGTATTTT
TRBD1,TRBJ2-5,.,TRBV27,CASSLDRGRWETQYF,TGTGCCAGCAGTTTAGACAGGGGCCGGTGGGAGACCCAGTACTTC
.,TRBJ1-5,.,TRBV28,CASSFKLLLRDRNQPQHF,TGTGCCAGCAGTTTTAAACTTTTACTCCGGGACCGCAATCAGCCCCAGCATTTT
TRBD2,TRBJ2-7,.,TRBV5-1,CASSWTSGRYEQYF,TGCGCCAGCAGCTGGACTAGCGGGCGCTACGAGCAGTACTTC
.,TRBJ2-1,once,TRBV27,CASSLSGTELDEQFF,TGTGCCAGCAGTTTATCAGGGACTGAATTGGATGAGCAGTTCTTC
.,TRBJ2-2,.,TRBV19,CASSIQRHHTGELFF,TGTGCCAGTAGTATCCAGCGGCACCACACCGGGGAGCTGTTTTTT
.,TRBJ1-1,few,TRBV4-1,CASSQNVPELTFF,TGCGCCAGCAGCCAAAATGTCCCAGAACTAACTTTCTTT
TRBD1,TRBJ1-1,few,TRBV28,CASRPGTGVTEAFF,TGTGCCAGCAGACCCGGGACAGGGGTCACTGAAGCTTTCTTT
TRBD2,TRBJ2-1,.,TRBV30,CASGLAGWGEQFF,TGTGCCTCGGGACTAGCGGGGTGGGGTGAGCAGTTCTTC
TRBD2,TRBJ2-1,.,TRBV27,CASSLHAGGGYNEQFF,TGTGCCAGCAGTTTACACGCGGGAGGTGGGTACAATGAGCAGTTCTTC
.,TRBJ1-5,.,TRBV5-1,CASRLFPGSNQPQHF,TGCGCCAGCAGGCTCTTTCCGGGCAGCAATCAGCCCCAGCATTTT
.,TRBJ2-7,.,TRBV4-1,CASSQSFSAPSSYEQYF,TGCGCCAGCAGCCAAAGTTTCTCGGCACCGAGCTCCTACGAGCAGTACTTC
TRBD1,TRBJ2-7,.,TRBV2,CATTSGTGFYEQYF,TGTGCCACCACCTCGGGGACAGGATTCTACGAGCAGTACTTC
TRBD2,TRBJ2-1,.,TRBV28,CASRPLAGAGNEQFF,TGTGCCAGCAGGCCCCTAGCGGGAGCAGGCAATGAGCAGTTCTTC
TRBD2,TRBJ2-7,.,TRBV4-3,CASSPSSSGLSSYEQYF,TGCGCCAGCAGCCCCTCTTCTAGCGGGCTGAGCTCCTACGAGCAGTACTTC
.,TRBJ1-2,.,TRBV6-5,CASSYSEGTYGYTF,TGTGCCAGCAGTTACTCGGAAGGGACCTATGGCTACACCTTC
TRBD2,TRBJ2-3,.,TRBV27,CASRGLAGVVDTQYF,TGTGCCAGCCGCGGACTAGCGGGAGTTGTTGATACGCAGTATTTT
.,TRBJ1-1,few,TRBV13,CASSFAGVPEAFF,TGTGCCAGCAGCTTTGCAGGAGTTCCTGAAGCTTTCTTT
.,TRBJ1-3,.,TRBV4-1,CASSQGAQAGNTIYF,TGCGCCAGCAGCCAAGGGGCGCAGGCTGGAAACACCATATATTTT
.,TRBJ1-1,.,TRBV7-2,CASSDHQGLNTEAFF,TGTGCCAGCAGCGACCATCAGGGGCTCAACACTGAAGCTTTCTTT
.,TRBJ2-3,.,TRBV27,CASSFRGTDTQYF,TGTGCCAGCAGTTTCAGGGGCACAGATACGCAGTATTTT
TRBD1,TRBJ1-4,.,TRBV11-2,CASSLTEAGTGGYDEKLFF,TGTGCCAGCAGCTTAACGGAGGCCGGGACAGGGGGCTACGATGAAAAACTGTTTTTT
TRBD1,TRBJ1-1,.,TRBV19,CASSGSGTVNTEAFF,TGTGCCAGTAGTGGATCGGGGACAGTGAACACTGAAGCTTTCTTT
.,TRBJ1-1,.,TRBV28,CASRTLGGGSREAFF,TGTGCCAGCCGGACCCTAGGGGGGGGCTCTAGGGAAGCTTTCTTT
TRBD2,TRBJ2-1,.,TRBV7-9,CASRTSGGDDEQFF,TGTGCCAGCAGGACTAGCGGAGGGGACGATGAGCAGTTCTTC
TRBD2,TRBJ2-7,.,TRBV6-5,CASRAELAGLYEQYF,TGTGCCAGCAGGGCGGAACTAGCGGGGCTCTACGAGCAGTACTTC
.,TRBJ2-1,few,TRBV9,CASSVGYNEQFF,TGTGCCAGCAGCGTAGGGTACAATGAGCAGTTCTTC
.,TRBJ2-7,.,TRBV7-2,CASSLGQSSYEQYF,TGTGCCAGCAGCTTAGGTCAAAGCTCCTACGAGCAGTACTTC
.,TRBJ1-2,.,TRBV19,CASMEGAWEANYGYTF,TGTGCCAGTATGGAGGGCGCGTGGGAAGCGAACTATGGCTACACCTTC
TRBD2,TRBJ2-1,once,TRBV11-2,CASSILAGAYNEQFF,TGTGCCAGCAGCATCCTAGCGGGTGCATACAATGAGCAGTTCTTC
.,TRBJ2-1,once,TRBV14,CASSQSTSPPENEQFF,TGTGCCAGCAGCCAATCCACGTCCCCTCCCGAGAATGAGCAGTTCTTC
.,TRBJ2-5,.,TRBV2,CASSSRTYDTPTQETQYF,TGTGCCAGCTCCTCAAGGACTTACGACACCCCAACTCAAGAGACCCAGTACTTC
.,TRBJ1-1,.,TRBV25-1,CASSDPNTEAFF,TGTGCCAGCAGTGACCCCAACACTGAAGCTTTCTTT